The clone carrying this TCR beta chain came up a few times. Its antigen is undetermined. By 5'RACE template switching, TCR cDNA was produced, with a universal primer site and UMIs added in the process. MiXCR, run by TCRdb on the 5' RACE reads, gives a single entry per CDR3 protein. The table lists hundreds of thousands of distinct CDR3 sequences, around an eighth of them singletons, with just under 15% in the top ten. This CDR3 contains 14 residues. CDR1 is DFQATT and CDR2 is SNEGSKA in the germline V gene (reference sequence). V was clipped by 0 bases and J by 5 bases, with 14 bases between them. The data derive from a study of T cells after yellow fever vaccination. Study observations and caveats: It was a weaker secondary response, yet one that peaked faster, at day 5 versus 15.

This chain links TRBV20-1 with TRBJ2-7; D tentatively reads TRBD1 or TRBD2 (6 bases each). The material sequenced was PBMCs, taken on the day of the yellow fever booster vaccination. The origin of this receptor is a man aged 30 to 39 who received the YFV17D yellow fever vaccine. CDR3 in amino acids: CSARDTRGADEQYF. CDR3 nucleotides: TGCAGTGCTAGAGATACTAGGGGGGCGGACGAGCAGTACTTC.